The clone carrying this T cell receptor (beta chain) has more than one count but fewer than ten. These data come from a study of T-cell reconstitution after alpha-beta-depleted transplantation in children. Preparation of the TCRbeta library involved a method that used unique molecular identifiers. Via MiXCR, TCRdb re-called the PCR reads, giving one row per CDR3 protein. Found here are roughly 500,000 distinct CDR3 sequences, around a third of them singletons; the top ten hold more than 2%. The CDR3 sequence is 17 residues long. The ends were cut back, 0 bases at V and 1 base at J, with 14 bases in the middle. The germline CDR1 and CDR2 sequences are SGHRS and YFSETQ.

The chain uses TRBV5-1 and TRBJ2-4; D is perhaps TRBD2 (6 bases). The sequencing here drew on PBMCs from the stem cell graft donor, taken from the stem cell graft. The TCR was taken from a human donor who donated a stem cell graft to a child with aplastic anemia. In nucleotides, the CDR3 is TGCGCCAGCAGCTTGGTCCCAGCGGGCTGGGCCAAAAACATTCAGTACTTC. This codes for CASSLVPAGWAKNIQYF.